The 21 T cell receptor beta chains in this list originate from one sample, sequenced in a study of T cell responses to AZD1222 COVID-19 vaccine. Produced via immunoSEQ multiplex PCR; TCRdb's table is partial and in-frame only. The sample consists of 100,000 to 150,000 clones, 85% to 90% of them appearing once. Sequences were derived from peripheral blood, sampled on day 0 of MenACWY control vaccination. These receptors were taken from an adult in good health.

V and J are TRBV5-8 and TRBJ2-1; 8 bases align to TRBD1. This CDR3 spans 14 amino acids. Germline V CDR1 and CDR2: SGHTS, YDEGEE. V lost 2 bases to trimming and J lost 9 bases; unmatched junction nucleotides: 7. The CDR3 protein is CASSFETGVREQFF. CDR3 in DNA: TGTGCCAGCAGCTTCGAGACAGGGGTTCGTGAGCAGTTCTTC.

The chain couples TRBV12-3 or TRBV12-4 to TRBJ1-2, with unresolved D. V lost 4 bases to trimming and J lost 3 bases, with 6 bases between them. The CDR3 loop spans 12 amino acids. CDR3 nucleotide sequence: TGTGCCAGCAGTTGGGTAGACTATGGCTACACCTTC. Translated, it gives CASSWVDYGYTF.

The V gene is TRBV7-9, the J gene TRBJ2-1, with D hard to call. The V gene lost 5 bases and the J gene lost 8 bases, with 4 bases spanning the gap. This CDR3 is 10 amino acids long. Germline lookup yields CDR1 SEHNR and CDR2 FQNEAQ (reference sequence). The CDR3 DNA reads TGTGCCAGCAGCCTTTATGAGCAGTTCTTC. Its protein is CASSLYEQFF.

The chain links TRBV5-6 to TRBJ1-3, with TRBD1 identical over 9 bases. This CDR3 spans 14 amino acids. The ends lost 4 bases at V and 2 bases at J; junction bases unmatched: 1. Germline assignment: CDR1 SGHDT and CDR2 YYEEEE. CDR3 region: CASSRDRAGNTIYF. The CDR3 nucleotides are TGTGCCAGCAGCCGGGACAGGGCTGGAAACACCATATATTTT.

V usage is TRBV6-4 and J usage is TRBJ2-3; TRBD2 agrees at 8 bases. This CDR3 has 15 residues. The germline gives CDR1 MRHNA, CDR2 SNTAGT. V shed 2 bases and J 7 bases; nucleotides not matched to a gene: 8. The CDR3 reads CASSDTGGPINTQYF. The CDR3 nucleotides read TGTGCCAGCAGTGACACGGGAGGGCCCATAAATACGCAGTATTTT.

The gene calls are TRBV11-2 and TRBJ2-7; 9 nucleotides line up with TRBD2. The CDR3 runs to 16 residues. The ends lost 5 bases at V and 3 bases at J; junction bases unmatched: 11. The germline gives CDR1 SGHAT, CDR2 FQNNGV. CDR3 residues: CASSHAGTSSLYEQYF. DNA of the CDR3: TGTGCCAGCAGCCACGCCGGGACTAGCTCCCTCTACGAGCAGTACTTC.

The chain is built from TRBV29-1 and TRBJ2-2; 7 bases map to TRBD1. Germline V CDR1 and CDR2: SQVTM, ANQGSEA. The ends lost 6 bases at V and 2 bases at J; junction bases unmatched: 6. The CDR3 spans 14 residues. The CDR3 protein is CSVPRGTNTGELFF. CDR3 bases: TGCAGCGTCCCCAGGGGGACAAACACCGGGGAGCTGTTTTTT.

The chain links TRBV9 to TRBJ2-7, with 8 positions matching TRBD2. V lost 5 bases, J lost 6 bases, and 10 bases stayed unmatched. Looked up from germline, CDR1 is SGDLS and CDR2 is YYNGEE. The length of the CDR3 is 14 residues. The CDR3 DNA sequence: TGTGCCAGCAGACCGGGACTAGAAACATCCGAGCAGTACTTC. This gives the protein CASRPGLETSEQYF.

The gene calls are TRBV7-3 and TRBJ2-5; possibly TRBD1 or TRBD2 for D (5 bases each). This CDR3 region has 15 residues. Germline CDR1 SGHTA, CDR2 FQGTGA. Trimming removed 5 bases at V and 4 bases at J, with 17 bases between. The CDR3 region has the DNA TGTGCCAGCAGCCCAGGTGTGAGGGGCACAGAGACCCAGTACTTC. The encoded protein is CASSPGVRGTETQYF.

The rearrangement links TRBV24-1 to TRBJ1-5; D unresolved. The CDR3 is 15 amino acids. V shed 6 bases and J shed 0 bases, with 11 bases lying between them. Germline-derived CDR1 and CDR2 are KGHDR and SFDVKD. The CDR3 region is CATSQGVSSNQPQHF. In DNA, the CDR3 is TGTGCCACCAGTCAAGGAGTCTCTAGCAATCAGCCCCAGCATTTT.

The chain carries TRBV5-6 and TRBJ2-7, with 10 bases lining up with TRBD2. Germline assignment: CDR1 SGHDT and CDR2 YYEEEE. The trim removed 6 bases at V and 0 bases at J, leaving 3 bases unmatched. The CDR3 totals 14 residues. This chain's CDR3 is CASIAGGSSYEQYF. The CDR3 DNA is TGTGCCAGCATAGCGGGAGGAAGCTCCTACGAGCAGTACTTC. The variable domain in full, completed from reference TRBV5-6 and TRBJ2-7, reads DAGVTQSPTHLIKTRGQQVTLRCSPKSGHDTVSWYQQALGQGPQFIFQYYEEEERQRGNFPDRFSGHQFPNYSSELNVNALLLGDSALYLCASIAGGSSYEQYFGPGTRLTVT.

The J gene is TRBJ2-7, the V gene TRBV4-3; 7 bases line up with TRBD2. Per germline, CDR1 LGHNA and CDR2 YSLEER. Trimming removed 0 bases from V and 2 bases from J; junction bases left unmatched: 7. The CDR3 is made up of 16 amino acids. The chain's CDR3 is CASSQDWRGYPYEQYF. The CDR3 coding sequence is TGCGCCAGCAGCCAAGATTGGCGGGGGTACCCCTACGAGCAGTACTTC.

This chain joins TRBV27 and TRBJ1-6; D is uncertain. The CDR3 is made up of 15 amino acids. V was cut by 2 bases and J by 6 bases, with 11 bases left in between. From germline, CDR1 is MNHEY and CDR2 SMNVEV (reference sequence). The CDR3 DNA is TGTGCCAGCAGTTTAGGCACCGCCCCTAATTCACCCCTCCACTTT. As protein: CASSLGTAPNSPLHF.

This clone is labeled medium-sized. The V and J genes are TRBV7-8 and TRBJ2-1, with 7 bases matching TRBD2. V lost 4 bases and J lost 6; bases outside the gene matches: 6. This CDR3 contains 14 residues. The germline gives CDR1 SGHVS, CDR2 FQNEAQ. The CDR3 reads CASSYLTSPNEQFF. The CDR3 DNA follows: TGTGCCAGCAGCTACCTGACTAGCCCCAATGAGCAGTTCTTC.

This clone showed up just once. Here the CDR3 DNA reads TGTGCCAGCAGTCCGAGTCAAGAGGGGACCGGGGAGCTGTTTTTT. Translating it yields CASSPSQEGTGELFF. The gene calls are TRBV6-9 and TRBJ2-2; D is tentatively TRBD1 or TRBD2 (5 bases each). Between the trimmed V and J ends, which lost 5 bases and 5 bases, there was a span of 15 bases. Germline V gene lookup returns CDR1 MNHGY and CDR2 SVAAGI. This CDR3 has 15 residues.

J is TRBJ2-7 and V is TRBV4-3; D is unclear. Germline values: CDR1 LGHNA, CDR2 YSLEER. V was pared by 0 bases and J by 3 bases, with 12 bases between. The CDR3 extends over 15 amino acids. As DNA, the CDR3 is TGCGCCAGCAGCCAAGACCCCCTACCGAACTACGAGCAGTACTTC. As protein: CASSQDPLPNYEQYF.

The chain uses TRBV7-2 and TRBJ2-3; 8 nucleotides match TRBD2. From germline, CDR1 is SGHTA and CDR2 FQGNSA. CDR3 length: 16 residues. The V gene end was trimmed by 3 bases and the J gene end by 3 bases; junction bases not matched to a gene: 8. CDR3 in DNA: TGTGCCAGCAGCTTTCCCCGGGGGGGACCGACAGATACGCAGTATTTT. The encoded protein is CASSFPRGGPTDTQYF.

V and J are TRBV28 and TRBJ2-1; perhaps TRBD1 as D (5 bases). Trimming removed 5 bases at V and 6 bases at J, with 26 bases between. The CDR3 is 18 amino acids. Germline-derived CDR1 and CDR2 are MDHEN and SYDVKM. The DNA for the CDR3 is TGTGCCAGCAGTCCCCCTGATGGGCGAACCAAGGGGATCAATGAGCAGTTCTTC. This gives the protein CASSPPDGRTKGINEQFF.

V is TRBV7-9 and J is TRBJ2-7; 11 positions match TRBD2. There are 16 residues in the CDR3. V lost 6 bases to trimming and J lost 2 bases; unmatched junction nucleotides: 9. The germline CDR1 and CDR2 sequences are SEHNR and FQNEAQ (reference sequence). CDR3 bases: TGTGCCAGCAGTACCGGGACTAGCGGTAGTACCTACGAGCAGTACTTC. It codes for CASSTGTSGSTYEQYF.

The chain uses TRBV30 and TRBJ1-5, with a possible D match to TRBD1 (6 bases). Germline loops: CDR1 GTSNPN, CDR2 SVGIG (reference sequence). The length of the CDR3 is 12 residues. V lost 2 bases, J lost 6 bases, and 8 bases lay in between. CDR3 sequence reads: CAWSSTGQPQHF. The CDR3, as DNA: TGTGCCTGGAGTTCGACAGGTCAGCCCCAGCATTTT.

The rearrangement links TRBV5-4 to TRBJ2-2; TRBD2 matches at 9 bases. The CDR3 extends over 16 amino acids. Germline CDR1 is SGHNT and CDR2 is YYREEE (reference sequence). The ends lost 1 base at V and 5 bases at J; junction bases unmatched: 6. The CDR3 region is CASSLSNSGRTGELFF. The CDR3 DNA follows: TGTGCCAGCAGCTTGTCCAATAGCGGGAGAACCGGGGAGCTGTTTTTT.